These 17 T cell receptor beta chains came from one sample sequenced in a study of OX40 agonist ivuxolimab in advanced cancers. Clones were read by immunoSEQ multiplex PCR, and TCRdb kept only the in-frame ones, dropping some. The table lists tens of thousands of clones, over 80% of them singletons. The sequencing here drew on CD4+ or CD8+ T cells sorted from blood, taken in a trial of the OX40 agonist ivuxolimab. These TCRs come from an adult with an advanced solid tumor such as melanoma, head and neck, liver or kidney cancer.

This chain links TRBV7-9 with TRBJ1-2, with a possible D match to TRBD1 (6 bases). Trimming stripped 1 base from V and 4 bases from J, with 22 bases between. This CDR3 region has 18 residues. Germline lookup yields CDR1 SEHNR and CDR2 FQNEAQ (reference sequence). The CDR3 DNA is TGTGCCAGCAGCTTAGTCCCCTCAGAGGGGGGCTGGCTCTATGGCTACACCTTC. Its protein product is CASSLVPSEGGWLYGYTF.

The J gene is TRBJ2-1, the V gene TRBV19, with TRBD2 identical over 7 bases. CDR3 length equals 17 residues. CDR1 LNHDA and CDR2 SQIVND come from the germline V gene (reference sequence). With V trimmed by 1 base and J by 3 bases, 9 bases remained unmatched. The CDR3 reads CASSIGTREARYNEQFF. The CDR3 DNA sequence: TGTGCCAGTAGTATAGGGACTCGGGAGGCTCGCTACAATGAGCAGTTCTTC.

The V and J genes are TRBV30 and TRBJ2-3; D is unresolved. CDR1 and CDR2 (germline): GTSNPN, SVGIG (reference sequence). V was shortened by 4 bases and J by 0 bases, with 11 bases between the two germline ends. The CDR3 has 14 amino acids. The CDR3 DNA reads as TGTGCCTGGAACGGTGTGAAAAGCACAGATACGCAGTATTTT. Encoded protein: CAWNGVKSTDTQYF.

This chain uses TRBV28 with TRBJ2-5; the match to TRBD1 covers 10 bases. The CDR3 runs to 19 residues. Germline assignment: CDR1 MDHEN and CDR2 SYDVKM. The junction had 17 bases not matched to a gene; V was cut back by 6 bases and J by 1 base. The CDR3 DNA is TGTGCCAGCAGCTACAACACCTACGTGACAGGGGGCGGCCAAGAGACCCAGTACTTC. This codes for CASSYNTYVTGGGQETQYF. Combining the CDR3 with reference TRBV28 and TRBJ2-5 gives the whole variable domain DVKVTQSSRYLVKRTGEKVFLECVQDMDHENMFWYRQDPGLGLRLIYFSYDVKMKEKGDIPEGYSVSREKKERFSLILESASTNQTSMYLCASSYNTYVTGGGQETQYFGPGTRLLVL.

This chain links TRBV12-5 with TRBJ2-1; D may be TRBD1 or TRBD2 (5 bases each). V was trimmed by 2 bases and J by 10 bases, leaving 12 bases between them. The germline CDR1 and CDR2 sequences are LGHNT and FRNRAP. The CDR3 covers 13 residues. CDR3 loop: CASGLSPGREQFF. The CDR3 nucleotides are TGTGCTAGTGGTTTGAGCCCGGGACGGGAGCAGTTCTTC. Variable domain in full (rest from reference TRBV12-5 and TRBJ2-1): DARVTQTPRHKVTEMGQEVTMRCQPILGHNTVFWYRQTMMQGLELLAYFRNRAPLDDSGMPKDRFSAEMPDATLATLKIQPSEPRDSAVYFCASGLSPGREQFFGPGTRLTVL.

CDR3 sequence: CASSWDWPQYF. Here the CDR3 DNA reads TGTGCCAGCAGCTGGGACTGGCCCCAGTATTTT. The chain employs TRBV7-9 and TRBJ2-3; D is perhaps TRBD2 (6 bases). Germline values: CDR1 SEHNR, CDR2 FQNEAQ (reference sequence). V shed 4 bases and J shed 12 bases, with 11 bases lying between them. CDR3 length: 11 amino acids.

V gene TRBV7-9 combines with J gene TRBJ2-3; no firm D call. This CDR3 spans 15 amino acids. Germline CDR1 and CDR2: SEHNR and FQNEAQ (reference sequence). The V gene lost 2 bases and the J gene lost 0 bases, with 9 bases spanning the gap. In DNA form, the CDR3 reads TGTGCCAGCAGCTTACTCGGCGGTAGCACAGATACGCAGTATTTT. Translation gives CASSLLGGSTDTQYF.

The CDR3 loop reads CASSLEGGAGGPTDTQYF. CDR3 DNA sequence: TGCGCCAGCAGCTTGGAAGGAGGAGCGGGAGGCCCCACAGATACGCAGTATTTT. V and J are TRBV5-1 and TRBJ2-3; 9 nucleotides match TRBD2. The junction had 10 bases not matched to a gene; V was cut back by 0 bases and J by 2 bases. From germline, CDR1 is SGHRS and CDR2 YFSETQ. The CDR3 runs 18 residues.

The count of this clone is one. The V call is TRBV4-3, the J call TRBJ2-1; D is perhaps TRBD2 (5 bases). V dropped 2 bases and J dropped 4 bases, with 6 bases sitting between them. The germline V gene encodes CDR1 LGHNA and CDR2 YSLEER. The CDR3 is 13 amino acids. For the CDR3, the DNA is TGCGCCAGCAGCCAAACTAGATACAATGAGCAGTTCTTC. This sequence encodes CASSQTRYNEQFF.

V and J are TRBV7-8 and TRBJ2-3; tentative D call: TRBD2 (5 bases). The CDR3 loop spans 15 amino acids. Trimming took off 1 base at V and 0 bases at J, with 8 bases between the two ends. Germline loops: CDR1 SGHVS, CDR2 FQNEAQ. The CDR3 DNA is TGTGCCAGCAGCTTAGTAGCGATAAGCACAGATACGCAGTATTTT. Translated: CASSLVAISTDTQYF.

DNA for the CDR3: TGTGCCAGCAGCTTCATGGACAGCCAAGAGACCCAGTACTTC. This sequence encodes CASSFMDSQETQYF. The chain combines TRBV5-6 with TRBJ2-5, with a possible D match to TRBD1 (6 bases). From germline, CDR1 is SGHDT and CDR2 YYEEEE. The V end was cut by 2 bases, the J end by 1 base, with 9 bases between. The CDR3 is made up of 14 amino acids.

This sequence joins TRBV28 and TRBJ1-1, with D hard to call. Trimming pared 7 bases from V and 1 base from J, leaving 16 bases between. This CDR3 comprises 15 residues. Germline loops: CDR1 MDHEN, CDR2 SYDVKM. The CDR3 coding sequence is TGTGCCAGCAACGTTGGAGGAGGGCAGAACACTGAAGCTTTCTTT. Protein product: CASNVGGGQNTEAFF. Complete variable domain (other parts from reference TRBV28 and TRBJ1-1): DVKVTQSSRYLVKRTGEKVFLECVQDMDHENMFWYRQDPGLGLRLIYFSYDVKMKEKGDIPEGYSVSREKKERFSLILESASTNQTSMYLCASNVGGGQNTEAFFGQGTRLTVV.

This chain connects TRBV7-3 to TRBJ2-7; tentative D call: TRBD2 (5 bases). Trimming took off 2 bases at V and 2 bases at J, with 19 bases between the two ends. The length of the CDR3 is 17 residues. Germline CDR1 and CDR2: SGHTA and FQGTGA. In DNA, the CDR3 is TGTGCCAGCAGCTTACTTGGTCCGGGAAGCGATCCCTACGAGCAGTACTTC. Amino acid sequence: CASSLLGPGSDPYEQYF.

The chain is built from TRBV6-6 and TRBJ2-3, with D maybe TRBD2 (5 bases). Deletions cut 10 bases from V and 0 bases from J, with 20 bases between. There are 16 residues in the CDR3. Germline V lookup: CDR1 MNHNY, CDR2 SVGAGI (reference sequence). In nucleotides, the CDR3 is TGTGCCACTCACCCCCGGGGTTACAGCAGCACAGATACGCAGTATTTT. Protein: CATHPRGYSSTDTQYF.

The sample holds one count of this clone. CDR3 sequence reads: CASSSGTGRETQYF. In DNA form, the CDR3 reads TGTGCCAGCAGCTCAGGGACAGGGCGGGAGACCCAGTACTTC. The chain recombines TRBV7-3 with TRBJ2-5, with 9 bases that match TRBD1. CDR3 length equals 14 residues. The germline V gene has CDR1 SGHTA and CDR2 FQGTGA. After removal of 4 bases from V and 5 bases from J, the junction contained 5 bases not matched to a gene.

This clone was counted once. The chain carries TRBV28 and TRBJ2-1, with 10 nucleotides matching TRBD2. The J segment lost 2 bases and the V segment lost 3 bases, leaving 4 bases of the junction unmatched. Germline values: CDR1 MDHEN, CDR2 SYDVKM. The CDR3 has 16 amino acids. In nucleotides, the CDR3 is TGTGCCAGCAGTTTTTCAGGACTAGCGGCCTACAATGAGCAGTTCTTC. This encodes CASSFSGLAAYNEQFF.

V and J are TRBV7-8 and TRBJ2-5; the D gene could be TRBD1 or TRBD2 (5 bases each). CDR1 is SGHVS and CDR2 is FQNEAQ in the germline V gene. The CDR3 is 14 residues long. With 5 bases removed from V and 5 bases from J, the gap between germline ends came to 15 bases. CDR3 nucleotides: TGTGCCAGCAGCCTCCAGGGCTGGGGGGAGACCCAGTACTTC. It specifies CASSLQGWGETQYF.